These 3 T cell receptor beta chains share one sample of origin, sequenced in a study of identical twins (dated by TCRdb to the mid-2010s). Library preparation was by 5' RACE. Instrument on record: Illumina HiSeq 2000. Clones were called with MiXCR by TCRdb after fastp trimmed the public reads at Q25, and only in-frame beta chains were retained. Rows matching on CDR3 protein sequence are summarized as one entry with the most common DNA and genes. The sample includes 450,000 or so distinct CDR3 sequences, with approximately 18% observed a single time. The ten most abundant clones make up approximately 12% of the sample. Input material: naive T cells sorted from blood. The cell subset or site label here, explained by the study, means: cells isolated with a human naive T-cell isolation kit. All receptors come from a man in his forties or fifties in good health.

The chain recombines TRBV5-1 with TRBJ2-5, with TRBD2 identical over 7 bases. The CDR3 runs 16 residues. V shed 0 bases and J 2 bases; nucleotides not matched to a gene: 7. Germline CDR1 reads SGHRS; CDR2 reads YFSETQ. The CDR3 is CASSLVTGGGQETQYF. In DNA, the CDR3 is TGCGCCAGCAGCTTGGTGACTGGGGGAGGGCAAGAGACCCAGTACTTC.

The J gene is TRBJ1-6, the V gene TRBV28, with 8 positions matching TRBD1. CDR3 length: 16 residues. The V gene end was trimmed by 2 bases and the J gene end by 10 bases; junction bases not matched to a gene: 10. Germline CDR1 and CDR2: MDHEN and SYDVKM. CDR3 amino acids: CASSLPTGTGPSPLHF. DNA of the CDR3: TGTGCCAGCAGTTTACCGACCGGGACAGGCCCGTCACCCCTCCACTTT.

The rearrangement links TRBV27 to TRBJ2-4, with TRBD1 identical over 7 bases. CDR3 length: 18 residues. Germline loops: CDR1 MNHEY, CDR2 SMNVEV (reference sequence). The V segment lost 5 bases and the J segment 0 bases; nucleotides outside the gene matches: 13. The CDR3, as DNA: TGTGCCAGCAGTCCACTCCACGAAGGGGGCGAAGCCAAAAACATTCAGTACTTC. Protein product: CASSPLHEGGEAKNIQYF.